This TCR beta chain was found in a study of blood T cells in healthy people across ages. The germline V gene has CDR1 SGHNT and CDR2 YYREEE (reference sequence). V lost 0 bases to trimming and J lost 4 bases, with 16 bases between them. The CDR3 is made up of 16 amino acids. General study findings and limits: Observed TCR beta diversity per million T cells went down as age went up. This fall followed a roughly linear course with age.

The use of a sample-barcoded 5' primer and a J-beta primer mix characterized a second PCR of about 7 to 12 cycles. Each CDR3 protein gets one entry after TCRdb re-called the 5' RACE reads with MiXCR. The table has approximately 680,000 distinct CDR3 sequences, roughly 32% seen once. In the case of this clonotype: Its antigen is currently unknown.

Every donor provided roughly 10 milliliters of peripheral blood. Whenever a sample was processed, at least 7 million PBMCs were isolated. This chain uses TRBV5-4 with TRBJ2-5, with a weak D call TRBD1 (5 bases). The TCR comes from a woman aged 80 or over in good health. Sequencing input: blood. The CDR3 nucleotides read TGTGCCAGCAGCTTGGATCCAGGGCCGTCAGGAGAGACCCAGTACTTC. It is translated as CASSLDPGPSGETQYF.